Described below is a single T cell receptor (beta chain) sequence and its context. Its antigen remains unknown. The data were obtained in a study of immune cell composition in non-small cell lung cancer. At the level of the study: Tumours were mainly lung adenocarcinoma or squamous cell carcinoma.

Here immunoSEQ multiplex PCR was the method, and the copy in TCRdb shows in-frame clones only, minus some. The table has about 3,400 clones, roughly 84% seen once. The normal lung sample lay at least 3 cm, and maximally far, from the tumour. Whole-study findings and limits: Shared sequences between tumour-reactive and dominant in vivo clones were not proven. In adenocarcinoma, maximal tumour-associated clone frequency tracked TIL tumour reactivity. Clones >0.5% enriched in tumour were rarer in adenocarcinoma (about 35%) than squamous (roughly 80%).

The sample was non-adjacent lung tissue. This sequence originates from a human donor with non-small cell lung cancer.

This chain's CDR3 is CASSSPLTGGVAEKLFF. The DNA of the CDR3 is TGTGCCAGCAGTTCCCCCTTAACAGGGGGCGTCGCTGAAAAACTGTTTTTT. V and J are TRBV27 and TRBJ1-4; 9 bases fit TRBD1. The germline CDR1 and CDR2 sequences are MNHEY and SMNVEV (reference sequence). The CDR3 covers 17 residues. J was trimmed by 7 bases and V by 4 bases; bases with no gene match: 13.